Each of the 12 T cell receptor beta chains below was sequenced from the same sample in a study of blood T cell repertoires in COVID-19. The assay was immunoSEQ multiplex PCR, and TCRdb's table has in-frame clones only and misses some. Among approximately 230,000 clones listed, about four fifths were seen once. Material: peripheral blood. These receptor sequences come from a man older than 75 with acute or convalescent COVID-19.

V gene TRBV30 combines with J gene TRBJ1-5; the D is unclear. Germline CDR1 and CDR2: GTSNPN and SVGIG (reference sequence). The CDR3 length is 13 residues. Trimming stripped 0 bases from V and 7 bases from J, with 10 bases between. The CDR3 nucleotides are TGTGCCTGGAGTGTGGGCCTTGGACAGCCCCAGCATTTT. As protein: CAWSVGLGQPQHF.

This rearrangement joins TRBV29-1 to TRBJ2-2; no clear D gene. CDR1 and CDR2 (germline): SQVTM, ANQGSEA. This CDR3 spans 14 amino acids. V was shortened by 5 bases and J by 1 base, with 11 bases between the two germline ends. CDR3 loop: CSVKSFLNTGELFF. CDR3 nucleotides: TGCAGCGTTAAGAGCTTCTTGAACACCGGGGAGCTGTTTTTT.

The gene calls are TRBV3-1 (or the pseudogene TRBV3-2) and TRBJ1-2; D is undetermined. The germline CDR1 and CDR2 sequences are LGHDT and YNNKEL (reference sequence). Trimming took off 4 bases at V and 3 bases at J, with 12 bases between the two ends. This CDR3 is built from 14 residues. The CDR3 DNA is TGTGCCAGCAGCCCTAGAGGGAGAGACTATGGCTACACCTTC. Its translation is CASSPRGRDYGYTF.

The chain recombines TRBV4-1 with TRBJ2-2; D possibly corresponds to TRBD1 (6 bases). The CDR3 is 17 residues long. Germline V gene lookup returns CDR1 MGHRA and CDR2 YSYEKL. Trimming left V 0 bases short and J 1 base short, with 12 bases between. This CDR3 reads CASSQDTGWLNTGELFF. CDR3 coding DNA: TGCGCCAGCAGCCAAGATACAGGGTGGTTGAACACCGGGGAGCTGTTTTTT.

The rearrangement links TRBV7-9 to TRBJ2-7; 12 bases line up with TRBD1. The junction had 8 bases not matched to a gene; V was cut back by 4 bases and J by 4 bases. Germline V lookup: CDR1 SEHNR, CDR2 FQNEAQ (reference sequence). The CDR3 loop spans 16 amino acids. DNA for the CDR3: TGTGCCAGCAGCTCACTAGGGGGACAGGGGGCTTACGAGCAGTACTTC. Translated, it gives CASSSLGGQGAYEQYF.

J is TRBJ1-2 and V is TRBV2; 12 bases match TRBD1. Germline CDR1 is SNHLY and CDR2 is FYNNEI. The CDR3 covers 17 residues. V trimming: 5 bases; J trimming: 4 bases; junction bases outside the gene matches: 11. DNA for the CDR3: TGTGCCAGCAGTCAGAAACCGGGACAGGGGGCCCGCTATGGCTACACCTTC. Encoded protein: CASSQKPGQGARYGYTF.

The genes are TRBV24-1 and TRBJ1-5; the D gene is possibly TRBD1 (5 bases). The CDR3 has 14 amino acids. The V end lost 3 bases, the J end lost 6 bases, and 11 bases lay between the germline ends. Looked up from germline, CDR1 is KGHDR and CDR2 is SFDVKD. The DNA for the CDR3 is TGTGCCACCAGTGATGGGGCGCACCCTCAGCCCCAGCATTTT. Protein sequence: CATSDGAHPQPQHF.

CDR3 coding DNA: TGTGCCGCCTCGCCGTTCGGGGGTAATTCACCCCTCCACTTT. Amino acids: CAASPFGGNSPLHF. J is TRBJ1-6 and V is TRBV27, with D perhaps matching TRBD1 (5 bases). Germline V gene sequence: CDR1 MNHEY, CDR2 SMNVEV (reference sequence). Trimming took off 11 bases at V and 6 bases at J, with 17 bases between the two ends. This CDR3 spans 14 amino acids.

The chain couples TRBV27 to TRBJ2-7; 7 bases agree with TRBD2. Trimming took 5 bases from V and 0 from J; bases not matched to a gene: 4. This CDR3 has 14 amino acids. Germline values: CDR1 MNHEY, CDR2 SMNVEV (reference sequence). The CDR3 is CASSTAGLSYEQYF. Here the CDR3 DNA reads TGTGCCAGCAGTACAGCGGGACTCTCCTACGAGCAGTACTTC.

The V and J genes are TRBV6-1 and TRBJ1-1, with a possible D match to TRBD1 (5 bases). V dropped 2 bases and J dropped 3 bases, with 19 bases sitting between them. Germline-derived CDR1 and CDR2 are MNHNS and SASEGT. This CDR3 has 17 residues. Here the CDR3 DNA reads TGTGCCAGCAGTGAACCCGGGGGGAGGGGTAAGGACACTGAAGCTTTCTTT. It translates to CASSEPGGRGKDTEAFF.

This clone was seen a few times. The chain is built from TRBV6-5 and TRBJ1-6; 7 nucleotides agree with TRBD1. Germline V gene lookup returns CDR1 MNHEY and CDR2 SVGAGI. The CDR3 totals 13 residues. The trim removed 4 bases at V and 12 bases at J, leaving 6 bases unmatched. CDR3 protein: CASSSVQGKPLHF. CDR3 in DNA: TGTGCCAGCAGTTCGGTACAGGGGAAACCCCTCCACTTT.

The chain recombines TRBV5-1 with TRBJ2-4; 10 bases are shared with TRBD1. Germline assignment: CDR1 SGHRS and CDR2 YFSETQ. The ends lost 4 bases at V and 1 base at J; junction bases unmatched: 2. The length of the CDR3 is 15 residues. For the CDR3, the DNA is TGCGCCAGCAGCAGGGGACAGGGGGCCAAAAACATTCAGTACTTC. It encodes CASSRGQGAKNIQYF.